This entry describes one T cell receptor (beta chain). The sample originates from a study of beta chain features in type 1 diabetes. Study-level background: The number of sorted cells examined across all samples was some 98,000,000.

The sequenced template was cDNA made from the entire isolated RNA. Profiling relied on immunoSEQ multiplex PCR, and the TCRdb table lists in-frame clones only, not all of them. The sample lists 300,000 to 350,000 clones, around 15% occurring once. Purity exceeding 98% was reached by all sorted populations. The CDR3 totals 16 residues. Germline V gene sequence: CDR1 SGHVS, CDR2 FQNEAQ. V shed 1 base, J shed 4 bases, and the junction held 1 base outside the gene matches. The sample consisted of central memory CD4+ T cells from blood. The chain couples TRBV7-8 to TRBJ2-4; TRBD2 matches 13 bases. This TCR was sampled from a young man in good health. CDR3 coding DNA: TGTGCCAGCAGCTTAGAACTAGCGGGAGGGAAAAACATTCAGTACTTC. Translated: CASSLELAGGKNIQYF.